These T cell receptor beta chains were read from a single sample in a study of spatial heterogeneity in lung cancer. TCRdb analysed the 5' RACE reads with MiXCR anew, one entry per CDR3 protein. The sample lists 7,500 to 10,000 distinct CDR3 sequences, roughly 54% occurring once. The specimen comprised lung tumor tissue, sampled at surgery. Receptors were obtained from a female donor with early-stage non-small cell lung cancer. CDR3s include the opening cysteine and the closing phenylalanine or tryptophan. D genes are given only for firm matches. Clone size appears in some rows only: once, few, many, or a class for an expanded clone.

v_gene	j_gene	abundance	d_gene	CDR3nt	CDR3aa
TRBV7-9	TRBJ2-5	medium-sized	NA	TGTGCCAGCACATCAACCGGGGGGCCGGAGACCCAGTACTTC	CASTSTGGPETQYF
TRBV7-6	TRBJ2-2	NA	NA	TGTGCCAGCAGCTCACCCACCGGGGAGCTGTTTTTT	CASSSPTGELFF
TRBV9	TRBJ1-6	medium-sized	NA	TGTGCCAGCAGCGTAGGATCAGACGTGCATAATTCACCCCTCCACTTT	CASSVGSDVHNSPLHF
TRBV3-1	TRBJ2-7	NA	TRBD1	TGTGCCAGCAGCCAAGTCTACGCCGGGACAGGGACTCTCGAGCAGTACTTC	CASSQVYAGTGTLEQYF
TRBV6-2/TRBV6-3	TRBJ2-1	NA	NA	TGTGCCAGCAGGACTAGCTCCTACAATGAGCAGTTCTTC	CASRTSSYNEQFF
TRBV4-2	TRBJ2-1	NA	TRBD2	TGTGCCAGCAGCCAAAGGACTAGCGGGAGCTCCTACAATGAGCAGTTCTTC	CASSQRTSGSSYNEQFF
TRBV20-1	TRBJ1-1	NA	NA	TGCAGTGCTGCCCGCAGCCAGAACACTGAAGCTTTCTTT	CSAARSQNTEAFF
TRBV20-1	TRBJ1-6	NA	NA	TGCAGTGCCGAGCTAAACTTTGAGGGCGTTATGGGGTCACCCCTCCACTTT	CSAELNFEGVMGSPLHF
TRBV5-5	TRBJ2-1	few	NA	TGTGCCAGTACCCCAGGGGGGTCCTACAATGAGCAGTTCTTC	CASTPGGSYNEQFF
TRBV18	TRBJ1-1	NA	NA	TGTGCCAGCTCACGCGAGAACACTGAAGCTCTCTTT	CASSRENTEALF
TRBV7-8	TRBJ1-2	few	NA	TGTGCCAGCAGTCAAGGGCCCGAAGGGGGCTACACCTTC	CASSQGPEGGYTF
TRBV20-1	TRBJ2-1	few	NA	TGCAGTGCGGTGCGGAGCGTGGGAACCTACAATGAGCAGTTCTTC	CSAVRSVGTYNEQFF
TRBV18	TRBJ2-7	NA	NA	TGTGCCAGCTCACGGTCAGGGGGAGGCTACGAGCAGTACTTC	CASSRSGGGYEQYF
TRBV9	TRBJ1-1	NA	NA	TGTGCCAGCAGCGTGGGACAATCGACTGAAGCTTTCTTT	CASSVGQSTEAFF
TRBV6-2/TRBV6-3	TRBJ2-5	NA	NA	TGTGCCAGCAGTTATTTCCATATGTACCAAGAGACCCAGTACTTC	CASSYFHMYQETQYF
TRBV10-3	TRBJ2-1	large	TRBD1	TGTGCCATCGGGACAGGAAAGGTGGGCACGAATGAGCAGTTCTTC	CAIGTGKVGTNEQFF
TRBV30	TRBJ2-2	NA	NA	TGTGCCTGGAGTAGTGGGACCAAGAACACCGGGGAGCTGTTTTTT	CAWSSGTKNTGELFF
TRBV20-1	TRBJ2-3	few	TRBD1	TGCAGTGCCAGAGGGGGCCAAACCACCACAGATACGCAGTATTTT	CSARGGQTTTDTQYF
TRBV19	TRBJ2-1	NA	TRBD2	TGTGCCAGTAGTTCTGTAGCGGGGGAGCAGTTCTTC	CASSSVAGEQFF
TRBV12-3/TRBV12-4	TRBJ1-6	NA	TRBD1	TGTGCCAGCAGTTTAGGGACAGGGTTACCCCTCCACTTT	CASSLGTGLPLHF
TRBV20-1	TRBJ2-7	NA	TRBD1	TGCAGTGCTAGTACCCAGGGGGCTCGTTGGTACGAGCAGTACTTC	CSASTQGARWYEQYF
TRBV7-3	TRBJ1-1	few	NA	TGTGCCAGCAGCTTAAGAACAGGAGCGAACACTGAAGCTTTCTTT	CASSLRTGANTEAFF
TRBV12-3/TRBV12-4	TRBJ1-1	NA	NA	TGTGCCAGCAGTTGGGGCGCCAACACTGAAGCTTTCTTT	CASSWGANTEAFF
TRBV20-1	TRBJ2-5	NA	NA	TGCAGTGCTAGCAAACTCGTAGCTGGGGAGACCCAGTACTTC	CSASKLVAGETQYF
TRBV27	TRBJ1-6	NA	NA	TGTGCCAGCAGTTTTACAGGGTGGGAGAGTTCACCCCTCCACTTT	CASSFTGWESSPLHF
TRBV7-2	TRBJ2-1	NA	NA	TGTGCCAGCAGCGCCGGGGGTTGGTCCTACAATGAGCAGTTCTTC	CASSAGGWSYNEQFF
TRBV5-1	TRBJ2-4	NA	NA	TGCGCCAGCAGCTTTGAGGGAAGAGGCATTCAGTACTTC	CASSFEGRGIQYF
TRBV5-1	TRBJ2-1	few	NA	TGCGCCAGCAGCTTGGCGCAAGGATGGGGCAATGAGCAGTTCTTC	CASSLAQGWGNEQFF
TRBV29-1	TRBJ2-5	NA	TRBD2	TGCAGCGCCATAGCGGGGGGCCCACCAGAGACCCAGTACTTC	CSAIAGGPPETQYF